One sample yielded the 4 T cell receptor beta chains listed below, sequenced in a study of T cell repertoires in cytomegalovirus infection. TCRdb called the reads again in MiXCR, with one record for every CDR3 protein. Here the sample spans about 360,000 distinct CDR3 sequences, about a sixth being singletons. Source material: PBMCs. The source is a human donor in good health (CMV status not recorded). Some clones in this sample may be carry-over from other donors' samples.

This clonotype came up many times. This chain uses TRBV12-3 or TRBV12-4 with TRBJ1-5; D is unresolved. V lost 3 bases to trimming and J lost 3 bases, with 9 bases between them. The CDR3 consists of 14 residues. CDR3 region: CASSFPGPNQPQHF. DNA of the CDR3: TGTGCCAGCAGTTTTCCGGGCCCCAATCAGCCCCAGCATTTT.

A few counts support this clonotype. V usage is TRBV7-6 and J usage is TRBJ2-1; D unresolved. This CDR3 spans 14 amino acids. V was shortened by 5 bases and J by 4 bases, with 12 bases between the two germline ends. Germline V gene sequence: CDR1 SGHVS, CDR2 FNYEAQ. The DNA of the CDR3 is TGTGCCAGCAGCCCCTCTCGGTCGTACAATGAGCAGTTCTTC. Translated: CASSPSRSYNEQFF.

This clonotype was picked up a small number of times. V usage is TRBV20-1 and J usage is TRBJ1-1; D gene ambiguous. V shed 3 bases and J shed 4 bases, with 9 bases lying between them. Germline assignment: CDR1 DFQATT and CDR2 SNEGSKA (reference sequence). The CDR3 contains 12 residues. CDR3 amino acids: CSARSGPTEAFF. In DNA form, the CDR3 reads TGCAGTGCTAGGTCCGGGCCCACTGAAGCTTTCTTT.

This chain links TRBV20-1 with TRBJ1-2; D unclear. CDR3 length equals 13 residues. Germline CDR1 is DFQATT and CDR2 is SNEGSKA (reference sequence). V was cut by 1 base and J by 6 bases, with 12 bases left in between. The CDR3 DNA is TGCAGTGCTAGAGTCCCCCACAGTCATGGCTACACCTTC. Translated, it gives CSARVPHSHGYTF.